This passage covers 17 T cell receptor beta chains from one sample sequenced in a study of blood T cell repertoires in COVID-19. Assay used: immunoSEQ multiplex PCR; TCRdb lists only in-frame clones, some missing. The table lists roughly 140,000 clones, over 70% of them singletons. Material: peripheral blood. The receptor set was obtained from a man in his sixties or seventies who had recovered from COVID-19.

The chain links TRBV6-5 to TRBJ2-1; 9 bases agree with TRBD2. The J segment lost 9 bases and the V segment lost 7 bases, leaving 7 bases of the junction unmatched. The CDR3 is made up of 13 amino acids. Germline V lookup: CDR1 MNHEY, CDR2 SVGAGI. CDR3 loop: CASNLREGGEQFF. The CDR3 DNA reads as TGTGCCAGCAACTTGCGGGAGGGCGGTGAGCAGTTCTTC.

This clone was picked up one time. V usage is TRBV4-1 and J usage is TRBJ2-7, with D uncertain. Between the trimmed V and J ends, which lost 1 base and 3 bases, there was a span of 13 bases. The germline V gene has CDR1 MGHRA and CDR2 YSYEKL. The CDR3 sequence is 15 residues long. As DNA, the CDR3 is TGCGCCAGCAGCCAAGGGGTGACTGACCTCTACGAGCAGTACTTC. Residues: CASSQGVTDLYEQYF.

V and J are TRBV2 and TRBJ1-5, with no clear D. Trimming took 2 bases from V and 1 from J, leaving 9 bases between them. Germline CDR1 and CDR2: SNHLY and FYNNEI. The CDR3 runs to 15 residues. The chain's CDR3 is CASSERRLSNQPQHF. The CDR3 DNA reads as TGTGCCAGCAGTGAAAGGAGACTGAGCAATCAGCCCCAGCATTTT.

This chain uses TRBV7-2 with TRBJ2-6; possible D gene TRBD1, 6 bases. Trimming left V 1 base short and J 4 bases short, with 8 bases between. Germline V gene sequence: CDR1 SGHTA, CDR2 FQGNSA. The CDR3 is made up of 15 amino acids. The CDR3 region is CASSLDGQGANVLTF. CDR3 DNA sequence: TGTGCCAGCAGCTTAGATGGACAGGGGGCCAACGTCCTGACTTTC.

Only one count was recorded for this clone. The chain carries TRBV28 and TRBJ1-2, with D tentatively TRBD1 (5 bases). The CDR3 has 14 residues. Per germline, CDR1 MDHEN and CDR2 SYDVKM. V was shortened by 7 bases and J by 5 bases, with 17 bases between the two germline ends. CDR3 bases: TGTGCCAGCACCGGATCCGGGGGAACATATGGCTACACCTTC. The encoded protein is CASTGSGGTYGYTF.

With regard to this clone: Only one base separates this from a far larger clonotype, so it likely reflects a read error. Here the CDR3 reads CASSLGRAYEQYF. For the CDR3, the DNA is TGTGCCAGCAGCTTGGGCAGGGCCTACGAGCAGTACTTC. This chain links TRBV5-6 with TRBJ2-7; the D gene is possibly TRBD1 (5 bases). The germline gives CDR1 SGHDT, CDR2 YYEEEE. The ends were cut back, 0 bases at V and 2 bases at J, with 6 bases in the middle. This CDR3 region has 13 residues.

This sequence joins TRBV19 and TRBJ2-7; TRBD1 agrees at 12 bases. The CDR3 sequence is 15 residues long. Trimming took 5 bases from V and 7 from J; bases not matched to a gene: 9. The V gene's germline CDR1 is LNHDA and CDR2 SQIVND (reference sequence). The CDR3 DNA reads as TGTGCCAGTAGTCCCAGAGGGACAGGGGGCGGTGAGCAGTACTTC. Protein sequence: CASSPRGTGGGEQYF. The variable domain in full, completed from reference TRBV19 and TRBJ2-7, reads DGGITQSPKYLFRKEGQNVTLSCEQNLNHDAMYWYRQDPGQGLRLIYYSQIVNDFQKGDIAEGYSVSREKKESFPLTVTSAQKNPTAFYLCASSPRGTGGGEQYFGPGTRLTVT.

The count of this clone is one. This chain links TRBV5-1 with TRBJ1-3; D unresolved. The ends were cut back, 0 bases at V and 2 bases at J, with 24 bases in the middle. This CDR3 comprises 20 residues. Per germline, CDR1 SGHRS and CDR2 YFSETQ. As DNA, the CDR3 is TGCGCCAGCAGCTTGGGGGATATCGGCTGGGAGGCGTATCCTGGAAACACCATATATTTT. Its translation is CASSLGDIGWEAYPGNTIYF.

This sequence joins TRBV10-1 and TRBJ1-5; D not certain. Germline V CDR1 and CDR2: WNHNN, SYGVQD (reference sequence). The CDR3 length is 12 residues. With 0 bases removed from V and 9 bases from J, the gap between germline ends came to 6 bases. CDR3 region: CASSESGGPQHF. CDR3 DNA sequence: TGCGCCAGCAGTGAGTCCGGAGGGCCCCAGCATTTT.

This chain uses TRBV13 with TRBJ2-3; possible D gene TRBD2, 6 bases. CDR1 and CDR2 (germline): PRHDT, FYEKMQ (reference sequence). There are 14 residues in the CDR3. Between the trimmed V and J ends, which lost 2 bases and 5 bases, there was a span of 11 bases. The CDR3 region is CASSLPGEVDTQYF. The DNA of the CDR3 is TGTGCCAGCAGCTTACCGGGAGAGGTAGATACGCAGTATTTT.

V gene TRBV11-2 combines with J gene TRBJ1-1; a possible D gene is TRBD1 (5 bases). This CDR3 is built from 15 residues. V shed 5 bases and J shed 0 bases, with 13 bases lying between them. Germline CDR1 SGHAT, CDR2 FQNNGV. Here the CDR3 reads CASSPRRGMNTEAFF. The CDR3 DNA reads as TGTGCCAGCAGCCCTAGACGGGGGATGAACACTGAAGCTTTCTTT.

In DNA, the CDR3 is TGTGCCAGCGTCAGTCGCGGAGGAGGGGAGCTGTTTTTT. As protein: CASVSRGGGELFF. The V and J genes are TRBV27 and TRBJ2-2, with a tentative D call TRBD2 (5 bases). Per germline, CDR1 MNHEY and CDR2 SMNVEV (reference sequence). This CDR3 spans 13 amino acids. V lost 8 bases and J 8 bases, leaving 15 bases between the germline ends.

The chain combines TRBV6-5 with TRBJ1-5, with unresolved D. CDR3 length: 14 amino acids. V lost 0 bases, J lost 4 bases, and 7 bases lay in between. Germline V gives CDR1 MNHEY, CDR2 SVGAGI. The CDR3 protein is CASSYSGVNQPQHF. For the CDR3, the DNA is TGTGCCAGCAGTTACTCCGGAGTTAATCAGCCCCAGCATTTT.

V is TRBV18 and J is TRBJ2-4; unclear D gene. V gave up 6 bases and J gave up 1 base, with 7 bases separating them. This CDR3 is 13 amino acids long. Germline CDR1 is KGHSH and CDR2 is LQKENI. CDR3 sequence reads: CASSTVAKNIQYF. CDR3 sequence (DNA): TGTGCCAGCTCCACTGTCGCCAAAAACATTCAGTACTTC.

The CDR3 DNA reads TGTGCCAGCAGCGTGAGCCGGGACAGGGGGCTTAATGGCTACACCTTC. Protein product: CASSVSRDRGLNGYTF. This sequence joins TRBV9 and TRBJ1-2; the match to TRBD1 covers 12 bases. The CDR3 spans 16 residues. From germline, CDR1 is SGDLS and CDR2 YYNGEE. The V segment lost 2 bases and the J segment 6 bases; nucleotides outside the gene matches: 8.

CDR3 DNA: TGCGCCAGCAGCTGGGCGGGGGGCCTAATGTATGAGCAGTTCTTC. Its protein is CASSWAGGLMYEQFF. V usage is TRBV5-1 and J usage is TRBJ2-1, with 8 bases that match TRBD2. This CDR3 spans 15 amino acids. Germline CDR1 reads SGHRS; CDR2 reads YFSETQ. After removal of 3 bases from V and 8 bases from J, the junction contained 10 bases not matched to a gene.

V usage is TRBV29-1 and J usage is TRBJ2-3; D perhaps matches TRBD2 (6 bases). The CDR3 loop spans 16 amino acids. The germline V and J ends were trimmed by 2 bases and 0 bases, with 15 bases remaining between them. Per germline, CDR1 SQVTM and CDR2 ANQGSEA. This CDR3 reads CSVEKLAAASTDTQYF. CDR3 in DNA: TGCAGCGTTGAAAAGTTAGCGGCCGCTAGCACAGATACGCAGTATTTT.